This is a list of T cell receptor beta chains from one sample in a study of T cell responses to AZD1222 COVID-19 vaccine. Here immunoSEQ multiplex PCR was the method, and the copy in TCRdb shows in-frame clones only, minus some. The table lists tens of thousands of clones, around 93% of them singletons. The sequencing used peripheral blood, collected 28 days after the second AZD1222 dose. All receptors derive from an adult who received the AZD1222 COVID-19 vaccine. The conserved cysteine and the conserved F or W are not part of the CDR3 here.

v_gene	j_gene	CDR3aa
TRBV5-1	TRBJ1-6	ASSLAGAVDNSPLH
TRBV6-2/TRBV6-3	TRBJ2-5	ASSYFGTSGETQY
TRBV14	TRBJ1-5	ASSQDLGQPQH
TRBV5-1	TRBJ2-7	ASSLAGARSSSYEQY
TRBV6-6	TRBJ2-7	ASRPSRGGYEQY
TRBV5-4	TRBJ2-1	ASSSQAGVNEQF
TRBV4-3	TRBJ1-5	ASSQAIYSNQPQH
TRBV5-1	TRBJ1-2	ASSFGEGYT
TRBV29-1	TRBJ1-5	SVGQGNQPQH
TRBV27	TRBJ1-1	ASSPQGGLNTEAF
TRBV7-2	TRBJ1-2	ASSLANNPLST
TRBV7-3	TRBJ1-1	ASSLTGGTEAF
TRBV3-1/TRBV3-2	TRBJ1-4	ASSQFVSDDEKLF
TRBV10-1	TRBJ2-7	ASSDGGSGEQY
TRBV9	TRBJ2-1	ASSGRGRGMSNEQF
TRBV7-8	TRBJ2-5	ASSSLVSWGQETQY
TRBV28	TRBJ1-6	ASFRDLNSPLH
TRBV9	TRBJ1-2	ASSAGQGGWGGYT
TRBV3-1/TRBV3-2	TRBJ2-7	ASSRGGRAPYEQY
TRBV11-2	TRBJ2-7	ASRFPGQATYEQY
TRBV5-3	TRBJ2-7	ARSLGGTTESNYEQY
TRBV6-5	TRBJ1-1	ASSLDGRNTEAF